A selection of T cell receptor beta chains follows, all from one sample in a study of blood T cells in healthy people across ages. One entry per CDR3 protein, called by TCRdb with MiXCR from the 5' RACE reads. The sample carries some 900,000 distinct CDR3 sequences, around 48% recorded once. The material sequenced was blood. These receptors came from a man aged 25-40 years in good health. CDR3s include the opening cysteine and the closing phenylalanine or tryptophan. The D gene is left open where the match is weak. Size is omitted from some rows. Given values are once, few, many or a class for expanded clones.

v_call	clone_size	d_call	j_call	cdr3_aa	cdr3_nt
TRBV4-1	NA	TRBD2	TRBJ2-1	CASSRSPIAGPQNEQFF	TGCGCCAGCAGCCGCAGCCCTATAGCGGGGCCCCAGAATGAGCAGTTCTTC
TRBV4-1	NA	NA	TRBJ2-7	CASSQVAGEIYEQYF	TGCGCCAGCAGCCAAGTGGCAGGGGAAATCTACGAGCAGTACTTC
TRBV27	few	TRBD1	TRBJ2-5	CASTPFRGSGETQYF	TGTGCCAGCACCCCGTTCAGGGGGTCCGGGGAGACCCAGTACTTC
TRBV6-2/TRBV6-3	NA	TRBD1	TRBJ1-1	CASSDRQGGTEAFF	TGTGCCAGCAGTGACCGACAGGGAGGCACTGAAGCTTTCTTT
TRBV7-9	few	TRBD2	TRBJ2-1	CASSESRGGLNEQFF	TGTGCCAGCAGCGAAAGCCGGGGGGGCCTGAATGAGCAGTTCTTC
TRBV7-2	NA	TRBD1	TRBJ1-5	CASSLLGTGDGQPQHF	TGTGCCAGCAGCTTATTAGGGACAGGGGATGGTCAGCCCCAGCATTTT
TRBV6-4	NA	NA	TRBJ2-1	CASSPYLESSYNEQFF	TGTGCCAGCAGTCCCTATCTAGAATCATCCTACAATGAGCAGTTCTTC
TRBV28	NA	NA	TRBJ1-4	CASTVGRGKKLFF	TGTGCCAGCACTGTCGGCAGGGGTAAAAAACTGTTTTTT
TRBV6-5	NA	TRBD1	TRBJ2-5	CASTLQGAIGKETQYF	TGTGCCAGCACCCTACAGGGGGCGATTGGGAAAGAGACCCAGTACTTC
TRBV29-1	NA	NA	TRBJ1-1	CSVDYPEAFF	TGCAGCGTCGATTACCCGGAAGCTTTCTTT
TRBV5-5	NA	NA	TRBJ2-5	CASSMGRTQETQYF	TGTGCCAGCAGCATGGGACGGACTCAAGAGACCCAGTACTTC
TRBV20-1	many	NA	TRBJ2-7	CSARDPGQPYEQYF	TGCAGTGCTAGAGATCCAGGACAGCCCTACGAGCAGTACTTC
TRBV21-1	NA	NA	TRBJ2-1	CASSKSGGRNEQFF	TGTGCCAGCAGCAAATCGGGGGGGCGGAATGAGCAGTTCTTC
TRBV5-1	few	TRBD1	TRBJ2-1	CASSLTGERYNEQFF	TGCGCCAGCAGCTTGACAGGGGAGAGATACAATGAGCAGTTCTTC
TRBV10-3	few	NA	TRBJ2-7	CAISGTPASYEQYF	TGTGCCATCAGCGGGACTCCCGCTTCCTACGAGCAGTACTTC
TRBV9	NA	NA	TRBJ1-2	CASSVGSEGVYGYTF	TGTGCCAGCAGCGTAGGTAGCGAGGGGGTCTATGGCTACACCTTC
TRBV20-1	few	NA	TRBJ1-1	CSARDLSPGLAEAFF	TGCAGTGCTAGAGATCTATCCCCGGGGCTGGCTGAAGCTTTCTTT
TRBV3-1	many	NA	TRBJ2-7	CASSRDAGKQYF	TGTGCCAGCAGCCGGGACGCCGGCAAGCAGTACTTC
TRBV12-3/TRBV12-4	NA	NA	TRBJ2-4	CASSFSVAKNIQYF	TGTGCCAGCAGTTTCTCGGTAGCCAAAAACATTCAGTACTTC
TRBV5-1	few	TRBD2	TRBJ2-1	CASSLGFSGRVKTNEQFF	TGCGCCAGCAGCTTGGGATTCAGTGGGAGGGTTAAGACCAATGAGCAGTTCTTC
TRBV6-2/TRBV6-3	few	TRBD2	TRBJ2-1	CASSYPLAGGNNEQFF	TGTGCCAGCAGTTACCCTTTAGCGGGGGGTAACAATGAGCAGTTCTTC
TRBV7-9	NA	TRBD1	TRBJ1-2	CASSPTAGQGDGYTF	TGTGCCAGCAGCCCCACGGCCGGACAGGGTGACGGCTACACCTTC
TRBV6-1	NA	TRBD1	TRBJ2-5	CASSDGQGVGETQYF	TGTGCCAGCAGTGATGGGCAGGGGGTTGGCGAGACCCAGTACTTC
TRBV20-1	NA	TRBD1	TRBJ1-4	CSARSETGGAKLFF	TGCAGTGCTCGCTCCGAGACAGGGGGAGCAAAACTGTTTTTT
TRBV6-6	NA	NA	TRBJ2-5	CASSYRSETQYF	TGTGCCAGCAGTTACCGGTCAGAGACCCAGTACTTC
TRBV6-5	NA	TRBD1	TRBJ2-1	CASRPDRGEQFF	TGTGCCAGCAGGCCTGACAGGGGCGAGCAGTTCTTC
TRBV3-1	NA	NA	TRBJ2-4	CASSQEGGRKNIQYF	TGTGCCAGCAGCCAAGAGGGGGGGCGTAAAAACATTCAGTACTTC
TRBV4-2	few	NA	TRBJ1-1	CASSQDPARNTEAFF	TGTGCCAGCAGCCAAGATCCAGCCAGGAACACTGAAGCTTTCTTT
TRBV7-9	NA	NA	TRBJ2-7	CANSLAGHVYEQYF	TGTGCCAACAGCTTAGCAGGACACGTCTACGAGCAGTACTTC
TRBV19	NA	NA	TRBJ1-2	CASSTGIAYGYTF	TGTGCCAGTAGCACAGGGATCGCCTATGGCTACACCTTC
TRBV15	NA	NA	TRBJ2-7	CATSRVRVGPYEQYF	TGTGCCACCAGCAGAGTTCGGGTTGGGCCCTACGAGCAGTACTTC
TRBV9	NA	NA	TRBJ2-1	CASSVGGSNNEQFF	TGTGCCAGCAGCGTAGGAGGTTCGAACAATGAGCAGTTCTTC
TRBV5-1	few	TRBD2	TRBJ2-7	CASSSQRGYAYEQYF	TGCGCCAGCAGCTCTCAGCGGGGGTACGCCTACGAGCAGTACTTC
TRBV5-1	NA	TRBD2	TRBJ2-7	CASSPGLAPSYEQYF	TGCGCCAGCAGCCCGGGACTAGCCCCTTCCTACGAGCAGTACTTC
TRBV6-5	NA	NA	TRBJ1-2	CASSISGRYTF	TGTGCCAGCAGTATTAGTGGACGCTACACCTTC
TRBV10-3	NA	TRBD2	TRBJ2-1	CAISESVTSGDNEQFF	TGTGCCATCAGTGAGTCTGTAACTAGCGGGGACAATGAGCAGTTCTTC
TRBV4-3	NA	NA	TRBJ2-1	CASSLNRPNEQFF	TGCGCCAGCAGTTTAAACCGCCCAAATGAGCAGTTCTTC
TRBV3-1	few	NA	TRBJ2-5	CASSPYVQVETQYF	TGTGCCAGCAGCCCCTACGTACAAGTCGAGACCCAGTACTTC
TRBV5-1	NA	NA	TRBJ2-5	CASSLGAGRTQETQYF	TGCGCCAGCAGCTTGGGGGCAGGGAGGACTCAAGAGACCCAGTACTTC
TRBV6-2/TRBV6-3	NA	TRBD2	TRBJ2-1	CAIRTSGEDHEQFF	TGTGCCATACGGACTAGCGGGGAAGACCATGAGCAGTTCTTC
TRBV20-1	NA	NA	TRBJ1-5	CSAKDRFYQPQHF	TGCAGTGCTAAGGACAGATTTTATCAGCCCCAGCATTTT
TRBV5-1	NA	TRBD2	TRBJ2-7	CASSGGGLSYEQYF	TGCGCCAGCAGTGGCGGGGGACTTTCCTACGAGCAGTACTTC
TRBV20-1	NA	NA	TRBJ2-7	CSVLRDNTYEQYF	TGCAGTGTTTTACGGGACAACACCTACGAGCAGTACTTC
TRBV7-9	NA	TRBD2	TRBJ2-3	CASSPGTSGGQDTQYF	TGTGCCAGCAGCCCCGGGACTAGCGGGGGGCAAGATACGCAGTATTTT
TRBV20-1	NA	NA	TRBJ2-7	CSARDVGAASYNEQYF	TGCAGTGCTAGAGATGTGGGGGCGGCCTCCTACAATGAGCAGTACTTC
TRBV29-1	NA	NA	TRBJ2-4	CSVRESRGDIQYF	TGCAGCGTCCGTGAGTCCAGAGGGGACATTCAGTACTTC
TRBV3-1	NA	NA	TRBJ2-1	CASSQDFAAEQFF	TGTGCCAGCAGCCAAGATTTCGCGGCAGAGCAGTTCTTC
TRBV28	NA	NA	TRBJ1-2	CASSAGSLNYGYTF	TGTGCCAGCAGTGCCGGATCCTTGAACTATGGCTACACCTTC
TRBV5-1	few	NA	TRBJ1-2	CASSLGPTGALYGYTF	TGCGCCAGCAGCTTGGGCCCCACGGGGGCCCTATATGGCTACACCTTC
TRBV4-2	NA	NA	TRBJ2-5	CARSQAGGEETQYF	TGTGCCCGCAGCCAAGCTGGCGGGGAAGAGACCCAGTACTTC
TRBV5-1	NA	TRBD2	TRBJ2-5	CASSLALAGGLNQETQYF	TGCGCCAGCAGCTTGGCACTAGCGGGGGGCTTGAACCAAGAGACCCAGTACTTC
TRBV6-1	few	TRBD2	TRBJ2-3	CASSSGLAGSYTDTQYF	TGTGCCAGCAGTAGCGGACTAGCGGGGTCCTACACAGATACGCAGTATTTT
TRBV7-3	NA	NA	TRBJ2-1	CASSLNSLGPEQFF	TGTGCCAGCAGCTTAAATTCTCTAGGTCCTGAGCAGTTCTTC
TRBV9	many	NA	TRBJ2-1	CASSVDPAGEQFF	TGTGCCAGCAGCGTAGACCCGGCAGGTGAGCAGTTCTTC
TRBV11-2	NA	NA	TRBJ2-5	CASSLWRQETQYF	TGTGCCAGCAGCTTGTGGCGGCAAGAGACCCAGTACTTC
TRBV20-1	few	NA	TRBJ2-7	CSASGSLYEQYF	TGCAGTGCTAGCGGCAGCCTCTACGAGCAGTACTTC